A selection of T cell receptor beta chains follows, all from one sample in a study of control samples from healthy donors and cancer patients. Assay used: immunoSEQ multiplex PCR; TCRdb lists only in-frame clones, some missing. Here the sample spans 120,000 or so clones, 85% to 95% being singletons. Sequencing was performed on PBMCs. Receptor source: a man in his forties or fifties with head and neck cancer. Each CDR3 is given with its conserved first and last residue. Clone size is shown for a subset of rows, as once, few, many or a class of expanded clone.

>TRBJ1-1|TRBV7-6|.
CASSPPGQLNTEAFF
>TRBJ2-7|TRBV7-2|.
CASSREYEQYF
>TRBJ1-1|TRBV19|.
CAVRDRVNTEAFF
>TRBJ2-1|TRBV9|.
CASSSGGAGDEQFF
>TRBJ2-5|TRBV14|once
CASSQDHFRTGQETQYF
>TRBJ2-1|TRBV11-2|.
CASSPVASSYNEQFF
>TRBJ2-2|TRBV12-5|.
CASGLEGIVGPVANTGELFF
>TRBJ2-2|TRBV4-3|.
CASSQDRFSQQTGELFF
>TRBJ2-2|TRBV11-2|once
CASSSGPGLGPTGELFF
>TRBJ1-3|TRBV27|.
CASRLTGSGNTIYF
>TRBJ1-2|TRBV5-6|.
CASSLGSGYGYTF
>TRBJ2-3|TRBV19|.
CASTTSPSTDTQYF
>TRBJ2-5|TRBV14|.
CASSQGLRAGSYQETQYF
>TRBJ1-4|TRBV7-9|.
CASSVGSGPTNEKLFF
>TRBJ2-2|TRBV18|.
CASSPVFTGELFF
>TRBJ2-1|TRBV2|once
CATESLLYNEQFF
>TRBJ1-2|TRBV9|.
CASSVLGTGGRGYTF
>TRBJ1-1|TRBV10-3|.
CAISPSLLAEAFF
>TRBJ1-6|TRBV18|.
CASSPLEGGNSPLHF
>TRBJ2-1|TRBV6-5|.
CASSSQLAGGYEQFF
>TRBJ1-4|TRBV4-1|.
CASSQAEGINEKLFF
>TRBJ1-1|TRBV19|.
CASSIYGGMNTEAFF
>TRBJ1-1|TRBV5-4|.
CASSLNMNTEAFF
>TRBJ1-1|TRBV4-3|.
CASSRGVGGAFF
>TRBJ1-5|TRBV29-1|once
CSAGTGNQPQHF
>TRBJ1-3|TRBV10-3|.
CAINRGTPSGNTIYF
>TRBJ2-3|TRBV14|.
CASSQLVWDTQYF
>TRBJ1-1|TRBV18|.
CASARTVNTEAFF
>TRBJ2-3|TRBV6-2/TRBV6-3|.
CASSYRAGGRGSPSTDTQYF
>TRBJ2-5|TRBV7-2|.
CASSSGQVLAVETQYF
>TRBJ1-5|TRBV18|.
CASSLVGPSNQPQHF
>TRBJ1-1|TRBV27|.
CASRDPNTEAFF
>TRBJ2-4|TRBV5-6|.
CASSLVGRSQYF
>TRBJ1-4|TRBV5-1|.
CASSLVGYNEKLFF
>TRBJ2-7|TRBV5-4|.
CASSLGLAGVSSEQYF
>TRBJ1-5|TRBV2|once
CARGGGYSNQPQHF
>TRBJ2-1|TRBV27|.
CASSLSTSVGIGEQFF
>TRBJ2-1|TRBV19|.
CASSTTGVGPYNEQFF
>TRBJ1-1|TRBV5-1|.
CASSLGRDTEAFF
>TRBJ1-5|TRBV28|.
CASSFWTGGNQPQHF
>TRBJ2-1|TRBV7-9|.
CASSLVSGLAGDNEQFF
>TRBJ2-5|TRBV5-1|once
CARRGAGRAGGPGRETQYF
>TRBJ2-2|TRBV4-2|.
CASSQDGTGGNTGELFF